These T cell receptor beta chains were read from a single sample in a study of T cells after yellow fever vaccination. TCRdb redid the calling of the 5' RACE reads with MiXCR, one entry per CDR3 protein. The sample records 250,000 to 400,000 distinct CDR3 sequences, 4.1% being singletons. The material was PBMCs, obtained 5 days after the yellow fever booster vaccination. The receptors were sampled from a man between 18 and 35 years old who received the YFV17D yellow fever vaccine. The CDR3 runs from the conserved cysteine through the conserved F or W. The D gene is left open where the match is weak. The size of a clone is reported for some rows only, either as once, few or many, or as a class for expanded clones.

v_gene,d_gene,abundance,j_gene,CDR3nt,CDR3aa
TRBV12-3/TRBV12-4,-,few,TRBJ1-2,TGTGCCAGCAGAGCAGGGTCCTATGGCTACACCTTC,CASRAGSYGYTF
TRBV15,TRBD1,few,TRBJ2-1,TGTGCCACCGCCTTGGGACAGGGGGCCGATGAGCAGTTCTTC,CATALGQGADEQFF
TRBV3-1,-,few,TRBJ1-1,TGTGCCAGCAGCCCCCCCCAGGGGAGAAGTAGGGACACTGAAGCTTTCTTT,CASSPPQGRSRDTEAFF
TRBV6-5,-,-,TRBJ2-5,TGTGCCAGCATCAAGCGGCAGGGTGAGGTGACCCAGTACTTC,CASIKRQGEVTQYF
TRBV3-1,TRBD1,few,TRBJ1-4,TGTGCCAGCAGCCTGCAACAGGGGGCAGATGAAAAACTGTTTTTT,CASSLQQGADEKLFF
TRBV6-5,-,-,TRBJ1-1,TGTGCCAGCAGTTATCTCGGGGACACTGAAGCTTTCTTT,CASSYLGDTEAFF
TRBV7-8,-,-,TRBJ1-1,TGTGCCAGCAGCTGGGGCGGGGGCCCGCCTAACACTGAAGCTTTCTTT,CASSWGGGPPNTEAFF
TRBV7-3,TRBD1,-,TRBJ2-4,TGTGCCAGCAGCTCCGGACAGGGGAAAAACATTCAGTACTTC,CASSSGQGKNIQYF
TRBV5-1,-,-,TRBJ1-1,TGCGCCAGCAGCTTGGCCTCCTTGAACACTGAAGCTTTCTTT,CASSLASLNTEAFF
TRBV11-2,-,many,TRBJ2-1,TGTGCCAGCACCTTAGGTAGCACGAATGAGCAGTTCTTC,CASTLGSTNEQFF
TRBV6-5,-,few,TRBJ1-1,TGTGCCAGCATAGGGACTGAAGCTTTCTTT,CASIGTEAFF
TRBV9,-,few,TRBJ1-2,TGTGCCAGCAGCGCAGGAGTGGGGGCGAATGGCTACACCTTC,CASSAGVGANGYTF
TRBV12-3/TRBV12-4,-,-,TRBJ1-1,TGTGCCAGCAGTTGGGAGGACATGAACACTGAAGCTTTCTTT,CASSWEDMNTEAFF
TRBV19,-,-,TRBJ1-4,TGTGCCAGTAGACCTCCGCAGGTCCCCGAAAAACTGTTTTTT,CASRPPQVPEKLFF
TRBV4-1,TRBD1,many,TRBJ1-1,TGCGCCAGCAGCCGAGGGGGCTTGGTTACTGAAGCTTTCTTT,CASSRGGLVTEAFF
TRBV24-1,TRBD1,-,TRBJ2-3,TGTGCCACCAGTCGGACAGGGGTGGGGGATACGCAGTATTTT,CATSRTGVGDTQYF
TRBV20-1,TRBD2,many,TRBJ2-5,TGCAGTGCTATGACTAGCGGAGAGACCCAGTACTTC,CSAMTSGETQYF
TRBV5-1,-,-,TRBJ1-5,TGCGCCAGCAGCTTGGCGGGACGTAGCAATCAGCCCCAGCATTTT,CASSLAGRSNQPQHF
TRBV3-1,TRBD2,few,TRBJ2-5,TGTGCCAGCAGCCAGAGCGGGGGAGGTAAAGAGACCCAGTACTTC,CASSQSGGGKETQYF
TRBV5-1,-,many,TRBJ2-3,TGCGCCAGCAGCTTGGGACACCCTAACACAGATACGCAGTATTTT,CASSLGHPNTDTQYF
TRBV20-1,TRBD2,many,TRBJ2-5,TGCAGTGCCGAACTAGCGGGGGGGCCCCAGTACTTC,CSAELAGGPQYF
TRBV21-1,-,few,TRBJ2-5,TGTGCCAGCACCGGAAGGGTTGAAGAGACCCAGTACTTC,CASTGRVEETQYF
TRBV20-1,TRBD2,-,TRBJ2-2,TGCAGTGCTAGAGATCCTAGCGGGGGGGGCACCGGGGAGCTGTTTTTT,CSARDPSGGGTGELFF
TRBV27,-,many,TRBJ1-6,TGTGCCAGCAGGCCCCCCGGGAGCTCCTATAATTCACCCCTCCACTTT,CASRPPGSSYNSPLHF
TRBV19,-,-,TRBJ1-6,TGTGCCAGTAGTATCGGTGGGGTAAAGGGAGATTCACCCCTCCACTTT,CASSIGGVKGDSPLHF
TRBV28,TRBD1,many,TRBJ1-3,TGTGCCAGCACCCGTGACAGGGCTGGAAACACCATATATTTT,CASTRDRAGNTIYF
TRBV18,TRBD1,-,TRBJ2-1,TGTGCCAGCTCACCACAGGGGACAGGGACCCACAATGAGCAGTTCTTC,CASSPQGTGTHNEQFF
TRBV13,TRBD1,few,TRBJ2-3,TGTGCCAGCAGCTTAATGAGTGCGACACCTAATTCACAGGGGGTCCCAGATACGCAGTATTTT,CASSLMSATPNSQGVPDTQYF
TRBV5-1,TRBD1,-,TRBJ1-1,TGCGCCAGCAGCTCCGACACAGGGGCTGAAGCTTTCTTT,CASSSDTGAEAFF